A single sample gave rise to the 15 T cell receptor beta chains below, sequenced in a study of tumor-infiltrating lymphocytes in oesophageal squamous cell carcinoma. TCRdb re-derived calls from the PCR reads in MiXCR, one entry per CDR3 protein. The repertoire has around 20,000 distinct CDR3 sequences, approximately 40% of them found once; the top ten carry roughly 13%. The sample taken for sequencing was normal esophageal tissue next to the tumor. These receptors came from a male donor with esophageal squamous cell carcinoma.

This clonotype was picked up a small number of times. The CDR3 sequence: CASSLGRGNNEQFF. CDR3 DNA: TGTGCCAGCAGCTTAGGCCGGGGGAACAATGAGCAGTTCTTC. The chain links TRBV7-2 to TRBJ2-1, with D tentatively TRBD2 (6 bases). CDR3 length: 14 amino acids. V lost 1 base, J lost 5 bases, and 9 bases lay in between. Germline CDR1 and CDR2: SGHTA and FQGNSA.

The chain's CDR3 is CASSWGQGTEAFF. The CDR3, as DNA: TGTGCCAGCAGCTGGGGACAGGGAACTGAAGCTTTCTTT. The chain employs TRBV7-3 and TRBJ1-1; 9 nucleotides match TRBD1. With V trimmed by 4 bases and J by 5 bases, 2 bases remained unmatched. Germline V lookup: CDR1 SGHTA, CDR2 FQGTGA. CDR3 length equals 13 residues. The variable domain in full, with the rest retrieved from reference TRBV7-3 and TRBJ1-1, is GAGVSQTPSNKVTEKGKYVELRCDPISGHTALYWYRQSLGQGPEFLIYFQGTGAADDSGLPNDRFFAVRPEGSVSTLKIQRTERGDSAVYLCASSWGQGTEAFFGQGTRLTVV.

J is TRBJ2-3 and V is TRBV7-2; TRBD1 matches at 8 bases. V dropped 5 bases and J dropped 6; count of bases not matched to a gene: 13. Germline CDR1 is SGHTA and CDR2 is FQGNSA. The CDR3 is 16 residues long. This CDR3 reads CASSPGRGQGRDTQYF. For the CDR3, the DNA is TGTGCCAGCAGCCCGGGGAGAGGACAGGGCCGGGATACGCAGTATTTT.

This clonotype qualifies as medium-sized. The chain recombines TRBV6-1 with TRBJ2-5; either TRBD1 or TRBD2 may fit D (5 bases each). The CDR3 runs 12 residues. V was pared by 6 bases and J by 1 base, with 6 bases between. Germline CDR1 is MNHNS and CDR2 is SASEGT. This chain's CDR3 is CASRGVQETQYF. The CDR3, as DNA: TGTGCCAGCAGGGGGGTCCAAGAGACCCAGTACTTC.

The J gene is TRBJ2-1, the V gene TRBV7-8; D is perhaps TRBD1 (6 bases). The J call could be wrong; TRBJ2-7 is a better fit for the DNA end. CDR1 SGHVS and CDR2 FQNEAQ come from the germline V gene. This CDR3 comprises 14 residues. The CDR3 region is CASSLNRAENEQYF. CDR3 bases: TGTGCCAGCAGCTTAAACAGGGCTGAGAACGAGCAGTACTTC.

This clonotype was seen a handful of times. The CDR3 DNA is TGTGCCAGCAGCCCATCAGGGGGGGGCCAAGAGACCCAGTACTTC. Amino acids: CASSPSGGGQETQYF. The chain is built from TRBV7-8 and TRBJ2-5, with D possibly being TRBD1 or TRBD2 (7 bases each). The CDR3 covers 15 residues. From germline, CDR1 is SGHVS and CDR2 FQNEAQ. Trimming removed 5 bases at V and 1 base at J, with 14 bases between.

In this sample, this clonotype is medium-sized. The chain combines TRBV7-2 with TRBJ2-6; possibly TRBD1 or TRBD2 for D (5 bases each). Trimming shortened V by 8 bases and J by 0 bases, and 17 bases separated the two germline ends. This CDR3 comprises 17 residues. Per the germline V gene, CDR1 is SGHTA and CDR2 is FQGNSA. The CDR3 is CASRPPRGPSGANVLTF. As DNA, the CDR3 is TGTGCCAGCCGTCCTCCCCGGGGCCCCTCTGGGGCCAACGTCCTGACTTTC.

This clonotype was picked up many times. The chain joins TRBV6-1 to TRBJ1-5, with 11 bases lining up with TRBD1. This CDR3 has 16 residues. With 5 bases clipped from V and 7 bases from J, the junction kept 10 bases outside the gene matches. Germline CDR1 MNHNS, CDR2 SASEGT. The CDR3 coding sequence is TGTGCCAGCAGTCCGTTCGGGACAGGGGGGACACAGCCCCAGCATTTT. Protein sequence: CASSPFGTGGTQPQHF.

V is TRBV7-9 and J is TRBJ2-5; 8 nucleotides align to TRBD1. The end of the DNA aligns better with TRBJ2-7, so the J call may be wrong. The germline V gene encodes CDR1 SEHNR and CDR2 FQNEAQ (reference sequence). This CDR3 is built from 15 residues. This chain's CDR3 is CASSSRGTGGTEQYF. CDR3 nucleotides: TGTGCCAGCAGCTCGCGTGGGACAGGAGGAACCGAGCAGTACTTC.

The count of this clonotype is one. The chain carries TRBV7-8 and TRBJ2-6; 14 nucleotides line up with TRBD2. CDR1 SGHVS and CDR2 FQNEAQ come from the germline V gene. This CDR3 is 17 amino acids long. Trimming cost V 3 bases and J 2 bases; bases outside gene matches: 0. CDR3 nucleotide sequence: TGTGCCAGCAGCTTGGGACTAGCGGGAGCTGGGGCCAACGTCCTGACTTTC. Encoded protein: CASSLGLAGAGANVLTF.

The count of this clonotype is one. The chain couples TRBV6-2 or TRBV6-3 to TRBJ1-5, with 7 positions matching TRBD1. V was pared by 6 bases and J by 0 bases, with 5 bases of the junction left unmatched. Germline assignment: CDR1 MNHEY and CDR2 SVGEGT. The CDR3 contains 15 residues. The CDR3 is CASSMGTDSNQPQHF. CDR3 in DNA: TGTGCCAGCAGCATGGGGACAGATAGCAATCAGCCCCAGCATTTT.

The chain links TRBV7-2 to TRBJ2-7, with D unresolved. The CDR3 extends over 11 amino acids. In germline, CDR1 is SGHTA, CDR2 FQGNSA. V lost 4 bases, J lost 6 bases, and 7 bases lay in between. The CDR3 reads CASSSRREQYF. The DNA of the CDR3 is TGTGCCAGCAGCTCTCGACGCGAGCAGTACTTC. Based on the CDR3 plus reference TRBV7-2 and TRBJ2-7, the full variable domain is GAGVSQSPSNKVTEKGKDVELRCDPISGHTALYWYRQSLGQGLEFLIYFQGNSAPDKSGLPSDRFSAERTGGSVSTLTIQRTQQEDSAVYLCASSSRREQYFGPGTRLTVT.

CDR3 sequence (DNA): TGTGCCAGCAGTTACGTCATCGAGCAGTACTTC. Amino acids: CASSYVIEQYF. The genes are TRBV6-8 and TRBJ2-7; D call uncertain. This CDR3 region has 11 residues. The germline V and J ends were trimmed by 2 bases and 6 bases, with 5 bases remaining between them. The germline V gene encodes CDR1 MNHGY and CDR2 SAAAGT.

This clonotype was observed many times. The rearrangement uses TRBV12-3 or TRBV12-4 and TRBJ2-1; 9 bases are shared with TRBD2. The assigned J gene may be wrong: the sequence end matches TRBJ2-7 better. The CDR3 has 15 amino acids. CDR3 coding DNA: TGTGCCAGCAGTTTTACGACTAGCGGCTACAATGAGCAGTACTTC. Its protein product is CASSFTTSGYNEQYF.

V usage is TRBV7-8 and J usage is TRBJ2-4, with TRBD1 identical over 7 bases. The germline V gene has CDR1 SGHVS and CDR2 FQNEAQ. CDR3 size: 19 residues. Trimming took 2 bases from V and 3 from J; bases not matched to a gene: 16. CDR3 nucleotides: TGTGCCAGCAGCTTATTACCCTATAACAGGGGTGAGGGCAAAAACATTCAGTACTTC. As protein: CASSLLPYNRGEGKNIQYF.